The clone carrying this TCR beta chain was observed once. This sample is drawn from a study of shared clonotypes between healthy human individuals. Study as a whole: In total, the donors were two women and a few men aged 18 to 49.

Every subset had its genomic DNA shared out evenly among several immunoSEQ plates. Clones were sequenced by immunoSEQ multiplex PCR, and TCRdb holds only the in-frame ones, with some missing. The sample lists around 2,100,000 clones; about 94% were seen once. The naive CD8 subset, CD45RO-negative cells positively selected for CCR7, excluded terminally differentiated effector memory CD45RA+ cells. The origin of this receptor is a man aged 18-30 years in good health. The sequenced material came from naive CD8+ T cells sorted from blood.

CDR3 DNA sequence: TGTGCCAGCAGGGGGGTTGCGGAGACCCAGTACTTC. Protein product: CASRGVAETQYF. The V gene is TRBV27, the J gene TRBJ2-5; D possibly uses TRBD1 or TRBD2 (5 bases each). The CDR3 is 12 amino acids. V was pared by 6 bases and J by 5 bases, with 10 bases between. CDR1 and CDR2 (germline): MNHEY, SMNVEV (reference sequence).